This T cell receptor beta chain was sequenced in a study of blood T cell repertoires in COVID-19. At the level of the study: Italy, Spain and the United States were the sources of the convalescent and acute COVID-19 samples. PBMCs, B-cell-depleted T cells, or T cells were the source of the cDNA or gDNA that made up the material.

Under the authors' procedure: From reference gene primer amplification, estimates of nucleated cell counts were derived. Sequenced by immunoSEQ multiplex PCR; TCRdb stores in-frame clones only, minus some. D and trimming were read from the DNA, whereas the V and J calls and clone size are those reported in that table. The sample contains 400,000 to 450,000 clones, roughly 88% of which appear only once. With 3 bases clipped from V and 10 bases from J, the junction kept 1 base outside the gene matches. This CDR3 spans 11 amino acids. The sample taken for sequencing was peripheral blood. The chain combines TRBV12-3 or TRBV12-4 with TRBJ1-1, with TRBD1 matching over 8 bases. The origin of this receptor is a woman in her 30s with active or convalescent COVID-19. CDR3 DNA: TGTGCCAGCAGTTTCACAGGGGGAGCTTTCTTT. It specifies CASSFTGGAFF.